The clone carrying this T cell receptor beta chain was counted at least ten times. Its antigen is still unknown. The data belong to a study of T cell repertoires in cytomegalovirus infection. On the study more broadly: Evidence of both CMV infection and a matching HLA type came from public TCR beta signatures. Study-level results: People with CMV and the relevant HLA were identified by cumulative public TCR beta family frequency.

Germline CDR1 reads MNHNS; CDR2 reads SASEGT. The CDR3 runs 14 residues. V dropped 5 bases and J dropped 6 bases, with 13 bases sitting between them. MiXCR, applied by TCRdb to the reads, yields one record per CDR3 protein. The sample consists of about 920,000 distinct CDR3 sequences, around 32% of them appearing once. The chain joins TRBV6-1 to TRBJ2-2; D assignment may be TRBD1 or TRBD2 (6 bases each). This sequence was found in a human donor in good health (CMV status not recorded). Some clones in this sample may be carry-over from other donors' samples. This specimen was cultured CD8+ T cells from PBMCs, taken from culture after CMV antigen stimulation. The CDR3: CASSPYRGPGELFF. The CDR3 DNA reads TGTGCCAGCAGTCCCTACCGGGGGCCCGGGGAGCTGTTTTTT.